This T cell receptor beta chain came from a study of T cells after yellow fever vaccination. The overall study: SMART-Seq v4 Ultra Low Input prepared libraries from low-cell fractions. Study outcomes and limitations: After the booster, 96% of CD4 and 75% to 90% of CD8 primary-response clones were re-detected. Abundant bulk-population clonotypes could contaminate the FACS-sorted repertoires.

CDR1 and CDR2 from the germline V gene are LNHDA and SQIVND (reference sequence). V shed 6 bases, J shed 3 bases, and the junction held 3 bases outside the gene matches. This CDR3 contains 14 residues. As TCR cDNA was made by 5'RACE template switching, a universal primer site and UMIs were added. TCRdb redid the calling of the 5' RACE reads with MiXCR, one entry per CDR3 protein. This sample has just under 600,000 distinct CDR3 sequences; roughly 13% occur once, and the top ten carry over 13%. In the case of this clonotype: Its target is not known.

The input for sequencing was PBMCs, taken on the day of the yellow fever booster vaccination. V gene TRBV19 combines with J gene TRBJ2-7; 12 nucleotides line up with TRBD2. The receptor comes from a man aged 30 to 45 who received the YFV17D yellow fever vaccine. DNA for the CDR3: TGTGCCAGTAGGCGGACTAGCGGGGACTACGAGCAGTACTTC. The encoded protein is CASRRTSGDYEQYF.